This T cell receptor (beta chain) was found in a study of T cells in Graves' hyperthyroidism and ophthalmopathy. Study-wide points: Ophthalmopathy onset followed model prediction by a median roughly 6 months. A model built on 13 V-J features separated ophthalmopathy from stable hyperthyroidism. Most expanded thyroid clonotypes above 0.001 recurred in blood.

Template material for amplifying TCR beta CDR3 regions consisted of RNA transcripts. The HTBI primer set was used in a first-round RT-PCR of the TCR CDR3. TCRdb ran MiXCR on the multiplex PCR reads and lists one entry per CDR3 protein. The table includes 600,000 to 700,000 distinct CDR3 sequences, 45% detected once. V dropped 5 bases and J dropped 5 bases, with 17 bases sitting between them. The CDR3 covers 14 residues. In germline, CDR1 is SGHRS, CDR2 YFSETQ. Those patients with uncontrolled infection, other autoimmune disease, pregnancy or lactation were excluded. In the case of this clonotype: Its antigen is not identified.

The sequenced sample consisted of peripheral blood or thyroid tissue (not recorded which). The clonotype originates from an adult man with Graves' disease, either hyperthyroidism or ophthalmopathy (not recorded which). This chain links TRBV5-1 with TRBJ2-7; TRBD2 is a possible D gene (6 bases). CDR3 DNA sequence: TGCGCCAGCAGGCCTCCCGGGAGAGGGAACGAGCAGTACTTC. Its translation is CASRPPGRGNEQYF.